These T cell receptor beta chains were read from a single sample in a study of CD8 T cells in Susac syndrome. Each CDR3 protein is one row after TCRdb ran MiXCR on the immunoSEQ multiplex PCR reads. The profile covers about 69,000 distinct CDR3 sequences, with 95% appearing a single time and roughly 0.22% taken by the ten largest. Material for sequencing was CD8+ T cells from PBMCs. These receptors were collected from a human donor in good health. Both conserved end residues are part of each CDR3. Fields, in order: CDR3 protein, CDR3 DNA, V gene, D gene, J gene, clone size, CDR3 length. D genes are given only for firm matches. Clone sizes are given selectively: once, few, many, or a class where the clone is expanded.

cdr3_aa: CASSLTAGGGYEQYF
cdr3_nt: TGCGCCAGCAGCTTGACGGCCGGCGGGGGATACGAGCAGTACTTC
v_call: TRBV5-1
d_call: TRBD2
j_call: TRBJ2-7
clone_size: few
cdr3_length: 15

cdr3_aa: CAAFGGNDYEQYF
cdr3_nt: TGTGCCGCCTTCGGGGGGAACGACTACGAGCAGTACTTC
v_call: TRBV27
d_call: TRBD2
j_call: TRBJ2-7
clone_size: -
cdr3_length: 13

cdr3_aa: CASSPRTSGADNEQFF
cdr3_nt: TGTGCCAGCTCACCTCGGACTAGCGGGGCAGACAATGAGCAGTTCTTC
v_call: TRBV18
d_call: TRBD2
j_call: TRBJ2-1
clone_size: -
cdr3_length: 16

cdr3_aa: CASTIAPGNTIYF
cdr3_nt: TGTGCCAGTACCATTGCTCCTGGAAACACCATATATTTT
v_call: TRBV19
d_call: -
j_call: TRBJ1-3
clone_size: -
cdr3_length: 13

cdr3_aa: CASSFWGGSSEQYF
cdr3_nt: TGCGCCAGCAGCTTTTGGGGGGGCTCCTCAGAGCAGTACTTC
v_call: TRBV4-1
d_call: -
j_call: TRBJ2-7
clone_size: once
cdr3_length: 14

cdr3_aa: CAIRERASLENEQFF
cdr3_nt: TGTGCCATCAGGGAGAGGGCCTCCCTCGAGAATGAGCAGTTCTTC
v_call: TRBV10-3
d_call: -
j_call: TRBJ2-1
clone_size: -
cdr3_length: 15

cdr3_aa: CAISQQGDEQFF
cdr3_nt: TGTGCCATCAGTCAACAGGGTGATGAGCAGTTCTTC
v_call: TRBV10-3
d_call: -
j_call: TRBJ2-1
clone_size: -
cdr3_length: 12

cdr3_aa: CASTYGTEAFF
cdr3_nt: TGTGCCAGTACCTACGGGACTGAAGCTTTCTTT
v_call: TRBV6-5
d_call: -
j_call: TRBJ1-1
clone_size: -
cdr3_length: 11

cdr3_aa: CASSIPGGAGTDTQYF
cdr3_nt: TGTGCCAGTAGTATACCTGGGGGAGCGGGCACAGATACGCAGTATTTT
v_call: TRBV19
d_call: -
j_call: TRBJ2-3
clone_size: -
cdr3_length: 16

cdr3_aa: CASSLYGPGAYEQYF
cdr3_nt: TGTGCCAGCAGCTTATATGGTCCGGGCGCCTACGAGCAGTACTTC
v_call: TRBV11-2
d_call: -
j_call: TRBJ2-7
clone_size: -
cdr3_length: 15

cdr3_aa: CSAYTDRDNQETQYF
cdr3_nt: TGCAGTGCTTATACTGACAGGGATAACCAAGAGACCCAGTACTTC
v_call: TRBV20-1
d_call: TRBD1
j_call: TRBJ2-5
clone_size: -
cdr3_length: 15

cdr3_aa: CASSLEQETQYF
cdr3_nt: TGCGCCAGCAGCTTGGAGCAAGAGACCCAGTACTTC
v_call: TRBV5-1
d_call: -
j_call: TRBJ2-5
clone_size: -
cdr3_length: 12

cdr3_aa: CASSPPVGDTEAFF
cdr3_nt: TGTGCCAGCAGCCCCCCGGTGGGCGACACTGAAGCTTTCTTT
v_call: TRBV7-9
d_call: -
j_call: TRBJ1-1
clone_size: -
cdr3_length: 14

cdr3_aa: CASSPVGGEQNYGYTF
cdr3_nt: TGTGCCAGCAGCCCTGTCGGGGGGGAGCAAAACTATGGCTACACCTTC
v_call: TRBV14
d_call: -
j_call: TRBJ1-2
clone_size: -
cdr3_length: 16

cdr3_aa: CASSEFRGHEQFF
cdr3_nt: TGTGCCAGCAGCGAGTTCAGGGGACATGAGCAGTTCTTC
v_call: TRBV7-8
d_call: -
j_call: TRBJ2-1
clone_size: -
cdr3_length: 13

cdr3_aa: CASLAVGGIEETQYF
cdr3_nt: TGCGCCAGCCTAGCCGTTGGGGGTATTGAAGAGACCCAGTACTTC
v_call: TRBV5-1
d_call: -
j_call: TRBJ2-5
clone_size: -
cdr3_length: 15

cdr3_aa: CASSQEKVTDTQYF
cdr3_nt: TGCGCCAGCAGCCAAGAGAAAGTAACAGATACGCAGTATTTT
v_call: TRBV4-1
d_call: -
j_call: TRBJ2-3
clone_size: -
cdr3_length: 14

cdr3_aa: CASSIGTPSYEQYF
cdr3_nt: TGTGCCAGTAGTATCGGGACACCTTCCTACGAGCAGTACTTC
v_call: TRBV19
d_call: -
j_call: TRBJ2-7
clone_size: -
cdr3_length: 14

cdr3_aa: CASSSPNRMNTEAFF
cdr3_nt: TGTGCCAGCAGCTCTCCTAACAGGATGAACACTGAAGCTTTCTTT
v_call: TRBV7-3
d_call: -
j_call: TRBJ1-1
clone_size: -
cdr3_length: 15

cdr3_aa: CASSAGTGESEAFF
cdr3_nt: TGTGCCAGTAGTGCCGGGACAGGGGAATCCGAAGCTTTCTTT
v_call: TRBV19
d_call: TRBD1
j_call: TRBJ1-1
clone_size: once
cdr3_length: 14

cdr3_aa: CASSPYGLRTDTQYF
cdr3_nt: TGCGCCAGCAGCCCGTACGGCCTACGCACAGATACGCAGTATTTT
v_call: TRBV4-1
d_call: -
j_call: TRBJ2-3
clone_size: -
cdr3_length: 15

cdr3_aa: CASSQDVSSTGELFF
cdr3_nt: TGCGCCAGCAGCCAAGATGTCAGCAGCACCGGGGAGCTGTTTTTT
v_call: TRBV4-3
d_call: -
j_call: TRBJ2-2
clone_size: -
cdr3_length: 15

cdr3_aa: CASSLGTTGPSGETQYF
cdr3_nt: TGTGCCAGCAGCTTAGGAACAACAGGACCTTCGGGAGAGACCCAGTACTTC
v_call: TRBV7-8
d_call: -
j_call: TRBJ2-5
clone_size: -
cdr3_length: 17

cdr3_aa: CASSPGLAGASSYEQYF
cdr3_nt: TGTGCCAGCAGCCCGGGACTAGCGGGGGCAAGCTCCTACGAGCAGTACTTC
v_call: TRBV11-2
d_call: TRBD2
j_call: TRBJ2-7
clone_size: -
cdr3_length: 17